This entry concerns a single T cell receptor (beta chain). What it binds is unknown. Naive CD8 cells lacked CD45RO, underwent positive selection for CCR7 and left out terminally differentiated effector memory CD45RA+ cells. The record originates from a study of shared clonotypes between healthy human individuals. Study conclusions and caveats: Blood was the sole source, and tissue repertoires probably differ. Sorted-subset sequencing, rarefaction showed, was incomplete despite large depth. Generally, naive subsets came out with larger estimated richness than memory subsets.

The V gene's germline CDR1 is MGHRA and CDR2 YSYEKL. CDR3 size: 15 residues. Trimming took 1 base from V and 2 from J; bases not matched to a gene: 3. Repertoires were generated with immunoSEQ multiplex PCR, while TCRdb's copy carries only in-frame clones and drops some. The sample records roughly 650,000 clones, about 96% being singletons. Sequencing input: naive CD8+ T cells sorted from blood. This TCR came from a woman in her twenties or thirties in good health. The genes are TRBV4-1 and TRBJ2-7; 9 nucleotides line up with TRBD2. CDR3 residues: CASSQALAGPYEQYF. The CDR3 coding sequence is TGCGCCAGCAGCCAAGCCCTAGCGGGGCCCTACGAGCAGTACTTC.